This T cell receptor beta chain was obtained from a study of blood T cell repertoires in COVID-19. Study in general: From T cells, B-cell-depleted T cells, or PBMCs came the material, which was cDNA or gDNA.

Germline CDR1 MDHEN, CDR2 SYDVKM. This CDR3 is built from 16 residues. The junction had 1 base not matched to a gene; V was cut back by 2 bases and J by 5 bases. Per the authors' pipeline: Researchers report that nucleated cell counts were estimated from reference gene primer amplification. Repertoires were generated with immunoSEQ multiplex PCR, while TCRdb's copy carries only in-frame clones and drops some. V and J calls and clone size follow that table, whereas D and trimming were derived from the DNA. Among 70,000 or so clones listed, 75% were seen once. Sequencing used peripheral blood. This chain connects TRBV28 to TRBJ1-6; TRBD1 agrees at 12 bases. The receptor was derived from a man between 70 and 80 years old with acute or convalescent COVID-19. CDR3 residues: CASSLGTGGNNSPLHF. The CDR3 bases are TGTGCCAGCAGTTTAGGGACAGGGGGCAATAATTCACCCCTCCACTTT.